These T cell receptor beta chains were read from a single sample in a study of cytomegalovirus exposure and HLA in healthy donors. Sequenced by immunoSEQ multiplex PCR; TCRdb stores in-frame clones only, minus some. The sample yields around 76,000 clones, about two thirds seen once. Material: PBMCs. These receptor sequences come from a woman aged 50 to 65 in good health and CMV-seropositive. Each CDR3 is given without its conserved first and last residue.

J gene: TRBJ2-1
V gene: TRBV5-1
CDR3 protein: ASSLVFGGSSNNEQF

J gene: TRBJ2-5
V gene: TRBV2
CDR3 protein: ASRGPETQY

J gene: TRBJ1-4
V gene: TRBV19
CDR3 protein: ASSIPRGTGEKLF

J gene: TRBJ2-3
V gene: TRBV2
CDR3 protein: ASSDGASGAQY

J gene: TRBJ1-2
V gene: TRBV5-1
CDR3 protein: ASSLETLGYGYT

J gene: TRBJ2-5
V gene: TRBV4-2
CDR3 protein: ASSQDLDYRQETQY

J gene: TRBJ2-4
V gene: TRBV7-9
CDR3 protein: ASGNSGEGIQY

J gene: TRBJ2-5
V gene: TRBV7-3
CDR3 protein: ASSPARGETQY

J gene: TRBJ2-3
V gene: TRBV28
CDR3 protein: ASSLSSGLTDTQY

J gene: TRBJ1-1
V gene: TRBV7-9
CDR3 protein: ASSLRGTTEAF

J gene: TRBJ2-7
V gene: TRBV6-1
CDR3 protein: ASSEASSYEQY

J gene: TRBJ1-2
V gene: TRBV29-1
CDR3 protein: SVSQYSNYGYT

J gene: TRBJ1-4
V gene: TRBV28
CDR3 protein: ASITRGGVVSEKLF

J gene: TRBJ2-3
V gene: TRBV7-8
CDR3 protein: ASSLDGGLTDTQY

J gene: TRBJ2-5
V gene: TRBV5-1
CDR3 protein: ASSLETAGMDQY

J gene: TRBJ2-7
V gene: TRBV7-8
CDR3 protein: ASSLAPGTGLEQY

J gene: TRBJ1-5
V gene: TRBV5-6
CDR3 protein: ASSLYSVSNQPQH

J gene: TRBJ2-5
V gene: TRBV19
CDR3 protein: ASSTPQGQETQY

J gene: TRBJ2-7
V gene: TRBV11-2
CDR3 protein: ASSLPRGFEQY

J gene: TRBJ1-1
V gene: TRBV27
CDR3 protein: ASSSGQGVPMNTEAF

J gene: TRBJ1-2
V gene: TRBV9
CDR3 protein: ASTLSTGDYGYT

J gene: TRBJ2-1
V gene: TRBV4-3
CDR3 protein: ASSLGLDEQF

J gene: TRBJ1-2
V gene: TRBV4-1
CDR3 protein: ASSRAPQGSNYGYT

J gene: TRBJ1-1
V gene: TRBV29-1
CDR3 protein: SVTPGQWRDTEAF

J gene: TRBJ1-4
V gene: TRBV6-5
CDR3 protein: ASSYSIGTGDEKLF

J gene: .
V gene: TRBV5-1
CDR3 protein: ASSPGGWGAQGYEQY

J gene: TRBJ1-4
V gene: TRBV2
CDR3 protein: ASREEGEKLF

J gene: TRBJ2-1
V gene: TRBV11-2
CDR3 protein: ASSPRLAGVYNEQF

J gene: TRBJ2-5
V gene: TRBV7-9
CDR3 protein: ASSSTRQTSFQETQY

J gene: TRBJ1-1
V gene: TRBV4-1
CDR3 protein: ASSRQTRVDTEAF

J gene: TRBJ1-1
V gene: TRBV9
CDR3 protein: ASSASVNTEAF

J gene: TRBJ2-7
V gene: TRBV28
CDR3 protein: ASSPVSPYEQY

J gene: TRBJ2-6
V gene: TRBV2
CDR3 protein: ASSPMPAGQGAPGANVLT

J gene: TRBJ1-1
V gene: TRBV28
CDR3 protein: ASSLWTGYEAF

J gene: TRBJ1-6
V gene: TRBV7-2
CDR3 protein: ASSLQGGDSPLH

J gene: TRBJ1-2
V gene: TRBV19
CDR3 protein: ASSPVSGVGYT

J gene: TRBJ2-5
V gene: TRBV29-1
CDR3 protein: SVEATSRQETQY

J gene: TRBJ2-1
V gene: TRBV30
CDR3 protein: AWRTGGSFSGEQF

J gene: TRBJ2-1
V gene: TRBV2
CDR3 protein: ANSGFQEQF

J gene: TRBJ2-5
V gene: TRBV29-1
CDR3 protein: SVVRQGLETQY

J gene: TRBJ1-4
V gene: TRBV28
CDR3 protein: ATDSARDNNEKLF

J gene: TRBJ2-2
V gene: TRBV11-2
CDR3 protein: ASSLGLAGIWDTGELF

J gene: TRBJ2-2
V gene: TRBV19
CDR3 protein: ASSINVPSGELF

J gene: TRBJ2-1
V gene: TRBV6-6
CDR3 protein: ASSPQGGVLWHEQF

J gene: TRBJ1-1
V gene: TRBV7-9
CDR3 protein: ASSPQGNTEAF

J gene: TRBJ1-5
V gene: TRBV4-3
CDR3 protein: ASSPTGVSNQPQH

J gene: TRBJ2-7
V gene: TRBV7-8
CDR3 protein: ASSTTYEQY

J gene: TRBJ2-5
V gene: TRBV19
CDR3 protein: ASSIVSGSEGETQY

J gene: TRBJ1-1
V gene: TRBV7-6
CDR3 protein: ASSYRQGEAF

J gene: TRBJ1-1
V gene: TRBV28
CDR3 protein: ASSSSVNTEAF

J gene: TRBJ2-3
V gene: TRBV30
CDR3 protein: AWDRLVTDTQY

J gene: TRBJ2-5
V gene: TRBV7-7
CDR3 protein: ASSLGGTGTSRETQY

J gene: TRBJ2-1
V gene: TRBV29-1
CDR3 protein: SVGASGRDGHEQF

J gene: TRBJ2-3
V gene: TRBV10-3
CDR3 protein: AISGLAGGLY

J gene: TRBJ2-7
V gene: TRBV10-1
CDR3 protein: ASSEGASGHYEQY

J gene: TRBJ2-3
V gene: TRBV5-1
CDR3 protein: ASSSGLATDTQY

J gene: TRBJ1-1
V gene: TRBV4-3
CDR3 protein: ASSPGQLNTEAF

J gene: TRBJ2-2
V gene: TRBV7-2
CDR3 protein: ASSLNGPGDTGELF